Each of the 11 T cell receptor beta chains below was sequenced from the same sample in a study of beta chain features in type 1 diabetes. The authors reverse transcribed all of the isolated RNA, so sequencing captured expressed TCRB transcripts. Libraries were prepared by immunoSEQ multiplex PCR; TCRdb keeps only in-frame clonotypes and omits some of them. There are fewer than 350,000 clones in the sample; around 20% occur only once, and 0.044% lies in the top ten. The sample comprised naive CD4+ T cells from blood. All receptors come from a woman aged 18-29 years in good health.

This rearrangement joins TRBV5-1 to TRBJ1-1, with 7 nucleotides matching TRBD1. Losses at the gene ends were 3 bases for V and 9 bases for J; bases not matched to a gene: 11. CDR3 length equals 14 residues. The germline V gene encodes CDR1 SGHRS and CDR2 YFSETQ. The CDR3 coding sequence is TGCGCCAGCAGCTCCCAGAGAAAGGGGGCTAAAGCTTTCTTT. Amino acid sequence: CASSSQRKGAKAFF.

This clone has only a few counts. The chain employs TRBV29-1 and TRBJ1-4; D gene unclear. The CDR3 length is 13 residues. The germline V gene encodes CDR1 SQVTM and CDR2 ANQGSEA. Trimming took 2 bases from V and 6 from J, leaving 10 bases between them. The CDR3 DNA sequence: TGCAGCGTTGAATTGGCGACTGATGAAAAACTGTTTTTT. Its protein product is CSVELATDEKLFF.

The chain uses TRBV9 and TRBJ1-1; TRBD1 agrees at 7 bases. Germline-derived CDR1 and CDR2 are SGDLS and YYNGEE. The CDR3 spans 14 residues. Losses at the gene ends were 2 bases for V and 3 bases for J; bases not matched to a gene: 4. The CDR3 DNA reads as TGTGCCAGCAGCGTGACAGGGAGTGACACTGAAGCTTTCTTT. Amino acids: CASSVTGSDTEAFF.

This clone has only a few counts. The chain employs TRBV5-8 and TRBJ1-1; D is ambiguous. This CDR3 spans 12 amino acids. Germline V gene sequence: CDR1 SGHTS, CDR2 YDEGEE. Trimming stripped 5 bases from V and 1 base from J, with 6 bases between. The CDR3 nucleotides read TGTGCCAGCAGGAGGTGGAACACTGAAGCTTTCTTT. Its translation is CASRRWNTEAFF.

This clone was counted a few times. The chain links TRBV5-1 to TRBJ2-3; the match to TRBD2 covers 10 bases. The trim removed 4 bases at V and 2 bases at J, leaving 10 bases unmatched. The germline CDR1 and CDR2 sequences are SGHRS and YFSETQ. The CDR3 runs to 17 residues. In DNA, the CDR3 is TGCGCCAGCAGCGAAAACTTAGCGGGGGGAACCACAGATACGCAGTATTTT. Its translation: CASSENLAGGTTDTQYF. Full variable domain (remainder filled in from reference TRBV5-1 and TRBJ2-3): KAGVTQTPRYLIKTRGQQVTLSCSPISGHRSVSWYQQTPGQGLQFLFEYFSETQRNKGNFPGRFSGRQFSNSRSEMNVSTLELGDSALYLCASSENLAGGTTDTQYFGPGTRLTVL.

This clone came up a few times. The chain joins TRBV2 to TRBJ2-2; D unclear. Trimming stripped 3 bases from V and 7 bases from J, with 3 bases between. CDR1 and CDR2 from the germline V gene are SNHLY and FYNNEI. The CDR3 runs to 11 residues. The CDR3 sequence is CASSDVGELFF. The CDR3 coding sequence is TGTGCCAGCAGTGACGTCGGGGAGCTGTTTTTT.

This clone was picked up a small number of times. The rearrangement joins TRBV9 to TRBJ2-1; D may be TRBD1 (6 bases). Trimming left V 6 bases short and J 0 bases short, with 13 bases between. The CDR3 covers 15 residues. The germline CDR1 and CDR2 sequences are SGDLS and YYNGEE. CDR3 region: CASTRTGSSYNEQFF. The CDR3 DNA reads as TGTGCCAGCACCAGAACAGGGAGCTCCTACAATGAGCAGTTCTTC. The complete variable domain, with remaining parts taken from reference TRBV9 and TRBJ2-1, reads DSGVTQTPKHLITATGQRVTLRCSPRSGDLSVYWYQQSLDQGLQFLIQYYNGEERAKGNILERFSAQQFPDLHSELNLSSLELGDSALYFCASTRTGSSYNEQFFGPGTRLTVL.

This clone was seen a handful of times. Additional DNA sequences in this sample encode the identical CDR3. The chain employs TRBV5-1 and TRBJ2-7; 8 bases are a match to TRBD2. The V and J ends lost 2 bases and 3 bases, in that order; junction bases with no gene match: 4. The germline V gene encodes CDR1 SGHRS and CDR2 YFSETQ. The CDR3 sequence is 14 residues long. The CDR3 sequence is CASSFTSGSYEQYF. Here the CDR3 DNA reads TGCGCCAGCAGCTTCACCAGCGGGAGCTACGAGCAGTACTTC. The entire variable domain, with the rest obtained from reference TRBV5-1 and TRBJ2-7, is as follows: KAGVTQTPRYLIKTRGQQVTLSCSPISGHRSVSWYQQTPGQGLQFLFEYFSETQRNKGNFPGRFSGRQFSNSRSEMNVSTLELGDSALYLCASSFTSGSYEQYFGPGTRLTVT.

The rearrangement uses TRBV7-6 and TRBJ2-3; a possible D gene is TRBD2 (5 bases). V lost 6 bases and J lost 3, with 16 bases in between. The V gene's germline CDR1 is SGHVS and CDR2 FNYEAQ. The CDR3 covers 15 residues. The CDR3 DNA reads as TGTGCCAGCAGTTCTCTAGCTTCGGGAACAGATACGCAGTATTTT. Its protein is CASSSLASGTDTQYF.

The CDR3 here is CATSRDSFLAGGRRYNEQFF. In DNA form, the CDR3 reads TGTGCCACCAGCAGAGATAGTTTTCTAGCGGGGGGGCGGAGGTACAATGAGCAGTTCTTC. The chain uses TRBV15 and TRBJ2-1, with TRBD2 matching over 12 bases. The CDR3 is 20 amino acids. Trimming at V came to 0 bases and at J to 4 bases, leaving 13 bases not matched to a gene. Germline CDR1 and CDR2: LNHNV and YYDKDF (reference sequence).

This clone was seen a few times. The chain is built from TRBV4-3 and TRBJ1-1; a possible D gene is TRBD1 (6 bases). The CDR3 totals 13 residues. V lost 5 bases and J lost 3, with 10 bases in between. The germline gives CDR1 LGHNA, CDR2 YSLEER. CDR3 coding DNA: TGCGCCAGCAGCTCCGGACAGTACACTGAAGCTTTCTTT. It specifies CASSSGQYTEAFF.